This T cell receptor (beta chain) was profiled in a study of cytomegalovirus exposure and HLA in healthy donors. For the study at large: Findings of an earlier analysis included some 120 million unique TCR beta sequences from 200 million or so T cells. Study-level findings and limits: Most TCR sequences were rare, but some public TCRs occurred in many donors. TCR beta V- and J-gene trimming, according to a later analysis, was linked to a missense DCLRE1C variant.

This clone appeared a single time. Its antigen is not identified. The CDR3 contains 14 residues. Unmatched junction bases numbered 9, after V lost 7 bases and J lost 4 bases. Germline assignment: CDR1 SGDLS and CDR2 YYNGEE. PCR was performed using 60 Vbeta and 13 Jbeta primers. Original methodology: Later work found tens of millions of unique TCR beta chains, with 10 million to 14 million shared. Libraries were prepared by immunoSEQ multiplex PCR; TCRdb keeps only in-frame clonotypes and omits some of them. That table furnishes V, J and clone size, whereas the DNA furnished D and trimming. The repertoire holds fewer than 350,000 clones, with around 90% as singletons.

This clonotype was obtained from a woman aged 18-29 years in good health and CMV-seronegative. This rearrangement joins TRBV9 to TRBJ1-2; 8 bases map to TRBD1. The sample taken for sequencing was PBMCs. Here the CDR3 DNA reads TGTGCCAGCCGCGGACAGGGCGGTATCTATGGCTACACCTTC. It is translated as CASRGQGGIYGYTF.